This passage covers 29 T cell receptor beta chains from one sample sequenced in a study of cytomegalovirus exposure and HLA in healthy donors. Measured with immunoSEQ multiplex PCR; TCRdb has only the in-frame clones, and not every one. The sample lists about 330,000 clones, around 86% occurring once. Sequencing input: PBMCs. The receptors originated from a woman under 30 in good health and CMV-seronegative.

There are a few counts of this clone. The chain carries TRBV7-2 and TRBJ1-5; D is unclear. This CDR3 is 16 amino acids long. Trimming pared 6 bases from V and 3 bases from J, leaving 18 bases between. Germline V gene sequence: CDR1 SGHTA, CDR2 FQGNSA. The CDR3 sequence is CASSSSLIGFNQPQHF. The CDR3 DNA follows: TGTGCCAGCAGTTCTTCCCTCATCGGGTTCAATCAGCCCCAGCATTTT.

This clone has only one observation. The rearrangement joins TRBV27 to TRBJ2-2; D might be TRBD2 (6 bases). Germline V lookup: CDR1 MNHEY, CDR2 SMNVEV (reference sequence). Trimming took 3 bases from V and 6 from J, leaving 17 bases between them. CDR3 size: 16 residues. The CDR3 DNA follows: TGTGCCAGCAGTTTGTGGGGGGACGGGCGCGCCGGGGAGCTGTTTTTT. The encoded protein is CASSLWGDGRAGELFF.

V is TRBV23-1 and J is TRBJ2-3; 10 nucleotides match TRBD2. TRBV23-1 is recorded as an ORF, its role being uncertain. V shed 4 bases, J shed 4 bases, and the junction held 14 bases outside the gene matches. CDR3 length equals 18 residues. In DNA, the CDR3 is TGCGCCAGCAGTCTCCCGGGACTAGCGATATATTTCGCAGATACGCAGTATTTT. Its protein product is CASSLPGLAIYFADTQYF.

The chain links TRBV4-3 to TRBJ1-1; D unresolved. Germline V gene data show CDR1 as LGHNA and CDR2 as YSLEER. The CDR3 consists of 14 residues. Trimming removed 0 bases from V and 4 bases from J, with 9 bases in between. This chain's CDR3 is CASSQDPTGTEAFF. The CDR3 nucleotides are TGCGCCAGCAGCCAAGATCCGACGGGCACTGAAGCTTTCTTT.

The chain joins TRBV7-3 to TRBJ2-1; 9 bases map to TRBD1. J was trimmed by 8 bases and V by 5 bases; bases with no gene match: 10. The CDR3 loop spans 15 amino acids. Germline values: CDR1 SGHTA, CDR2 FQGTGA. CDR3 in amino acids: CASSPGTGTVDEQFF. Here the CDR3 DNA reads TGTGCCAGCAGCCCCGGGACAGGGACCGTCGATGAGCAGTTCTTC. Combining the CDR3 with reference TRBV7-3 and TRBJ2-1 gives the whole variable domain GAGVSQTPSNKVTEKGKYVELRCDPISGHTALYWYRQSLGQGPEFLIYFQGTGAADDSGLPNDRFFAVRPEGSVSTLKIQRTERGDSAVYLCASSPGTGTVDEQFFGPGTRLTVL.

This chain uses TRBV14 with TRBJ2-7, with 14 positions matching TRBD2. This CDR3 is built from 18 residues. Per germline, CDR1 SGHDN and CDR2 FVKESK. The trim removed 3 bases at V and 7 bases at J, leaving 14 bases unmatched. The CDR3 sequence: CASSQNPGLAGESNEQYF. Written as DNA, the CDR3 is TGTGCCAGCAGCCAGAACCCGGGACTAGCGGGAGAGAGTAATGAGCAGTACTTC.

In regard to this clone: A read error may account for a junction end that differs from germline. The rearrangement uses TRBV7-7 and TRBJ2-5, with D maybe TRBD2 (6 bases). The CDR3 consists of 15 residues. Germline V gene lookup returns CDR1 SSHAT and CDR2 FNYEAQ (reference sequence). The CDR3 DNA reads as TGTGCTAGCAGCTTAGACGGGAGTGGTCCAGAGACCCAGTACTTC. Protein: CASSLDGSGPETQYF.

This rearrangement joins TRBV10-2 to TRBJ2-7; TRBD1 agrees at 8 bases. The J segment lost 0 bases and the V segment lost 1 base, leaving 5 bases of the junction unmatched. Germline V lookup: CDR1 WSHSY, CDR2 SAAADI. This CDR3 has 16 residues. CDR3: CASSEYGTGPSYEQYF. CDR3 in DNA: TGCGCCAGCAGTGAGTATGGGACAGGTCCCTCCTACGAGCAGTACTTC.

The CDR3 region has the DNA TGCGCCAGCAGCCAGCAGGACAGGGCCCAGTATTTT. It translates to CASSQQDRAQYF. This rearrangement joins TRBV4-1 to TRBJ2-3, with 8 positions matching TRBD1. The CDR3 length is 12 residues. J was trimmed by 12 bases and V by 3 bases; bases with no gene match: 5. In germline, CDR1 is MGHRA, CDR2 YSYEKL.

The table lists this clone with a count of one. This chain joins TRBV4-1 and TRBJ2-7; a possible D gene is TRBD2 (6 bases). CDR1 is MGHRA, CDR2 YSYEKL, per germline. Trimming took 4 bases from V and 10 from J, leaving 17 bases between them. This CDR3 region has 13 residues. CDR3 coding DNA: TGCGCCAGCAGCCCAGATACAAGCGGGCCCCAGTACTTC. This gives the protein CASSPDTSGPQYF.

V is TRBV28 and J is TRBJ2-3, with a tentative D call TRBD2 (6 bases). The CDR3 is 17 amino acids. V was shortened by 5 bases and J by 4 bases, with 22 bases between the two germline ends. The germline gives CDR1 MDHEN, CDR2 SYDVKM. CDR3 protein: CASSTHLTRRAADTQYF. The CDR3 DNA is TGTGCCAGCAGTACACACCTGACTAGGCGAGCCGCAGATACGCAGTATTTT.

The chain links TRBV11-2 to TRBJ1-5; unclear D gene. This CDR3 is 13 amino acids long. Trimming left V 5 bases short and J 4 bases short, with 9 bases between. Germline V gives CDR1 SGHAT, CDR2 FQNNGV. The CDR3 DNA reads as TGTGCCAGCAGCCGAAGCGCGAATCAGCCCCAGCATTTT. Its protein is CASSRSANQPQHF.

This clone was detected once. J is TRBJ2-3 and V is TRBV5-1; D is possibly TRBD2 (7 bases). Germline lookup yields CDR1 SGHRS and CDR2 YFSETQ. V lost 5 bases and J lost 4, with 17 bases in between. CDR3 length: 15 residues. CDR3 region: CASSQLGGGPDTQYF. The CDR3 DNA sequence: TGCGCCAGCAGTCAACTAGGGGGAGGGCCAGATACGCAGTATTTT.

This chain links TRBV29-1 with TRBJ2-2, with TRBD2 as a possible D gene (7 bases). The V end lost 3 bases, the J end lost 4 bases, and 12 bases lay between the germline ends. Germline V lookup: CDR1 SQVTM, CDR2 ANQGSEA. The CDR3 is made up of 14 amino acids. The CDR3 sequence: CSVERGPGTGELFF. DNA of the CDR3: TGCAGCGTTGAGCGGGGGCCGGGCACCGGGGAGCTGTTTTTT.

The gene calls are TRBV7-9 and TRBJ1-4, with unresolved D. The CDR3 extends over 16 amino acids. Per germline, CDR1 SEHNR and CDR2 FQNEAQ (reference sequence). Trimming removed 5 bases from V and 2 bases from J, with 15 bases in between. CDR3: CASSLRSGSTNEKLFF. The CDR3 DNA reads as TGTGCCAGCAGCCTCCGTTCGGGGAGTACTAATGAAAAACTGTTTTTT.

This clone was counted once. This chain connects TRBV9 to TRBJ2-7; TRBD2 matches 7 bases. The CDR3 is made up of 14 amino acids. Per the germline V gene, CDR1 is SGDLS and CDR2 is YYNGEE. The V gene end was trimmed by 4 bases and the J gene end by 4 bases; junction bases not matched to a gene: 8. The CDR3 sequence: CASSPGGSRYEQYF. The CDR3 nucleotides are TGTGCCAGCAGCCCCGGGGGGAGTAGGTACGAGCAGTACTTC.

This chain connects TRBV7-3 to TRBJ2-6; 9 bases map to TRBD1. This CDR3 contains 15 residues. Germline-derived CDR1 and CDR2 are SGHTA and FQGTGA. After removal of 6 bases from V and 2 bases from J, the junction contained 2 bases not matched to a gene. DNA of the CDR3: TGTGCCAGCAGACGGGACAGGGCTGGGGCCAACGTCCTGACTTTC. Protein product: CASRRDRAGANVLTF.

The chain's CDR3 is CASSRTGTSGTAPSYEQYF. For the CDR3, the DNA is TGCGCCAGCAGCCGAACTGGGACTAGCGGCACGGCCCCCTCCTACGAGCAGTACTTC. The chain is built from TRBV5-1 and TRBJ2-7; 11 bases fit TRBD2. The CDR3 runs 19 residues. Germline lookup yields CDR1 SGHRS and CDR2 YFSETQ. V was pared by 4 bases and J by 0 bases, with 15 bases of the junction left unmatched.

The V and J genes are TRBV28 and TRBJ1-4; D is possibly TRBD1 (6 bases). The CDR3 is made up of 14 amino acids. Between the trimmed V and J ends, which lost 5 bases and 7 bases, there was a span of 14 bases. CDR1 and CDR2 from the germline V gene are MDHEN and SYDVKM. The CDR3 DNA is TGTGCCAGCAGTCCGGACAGCGTACGTGAAAAACTGTTTTTT. Translated: CASSPDSVREKLFF.

This chain uses TRBV5-1 with TRBJ2-2; 9 nucleotides align to TRBD1. Germline V lookup: CDR1 SGHRS, CDR2 YFSETQ. The V segment lost 3 bases and the J segment 4 bases; nucleotides outside the gene matches: 10. The CDR3 has 17 residues. DNA for the CDR3: TGCGCCAGCAGCTGGGGAACAGGGGGCGGTGGCACCGGGGAGCTGTTTTTT. It yields the protein CASSWGTGGGGTGELFF.

V gene TRBV14 combines with J gene TRBJ2-6, with a possible D match to TRBD1 (7 bases). In germline, CDR1 is SGHDN, CDR2 FVKESK. Trimming took off 4 bases at V and 4 bases at J, with 23 bases between the two ends. The CDR3 runs 19 residues. CDR3 bases: TGTGCCAGCAGCCCCGCCAAGGGCAGGGGGGAACGAGGGGCCAACGTCCTGACTTTC. This codes for CASSPAKGRGERGANVLTF.

The CDR3 spells CASSLSRDRSYEQYF. CDR3 DNA: TGTGCCAGCAGCTTGTCTCGAGACAGGTCCTACGAGCAGTACTTC. The genes are TRBV11-2 and TRBJ2-7, with D perhaps TRBD1 (6 bases). The germline gives CDR1 SGHAT, CDR2 FQNNGV. This CDR3 is built from 15 residues. The V and J ends lost 3 bases and 1 base respectively, with 13 bases between them.

This sequence joins TRBV4-1 and TRBJ2-3; TRBD1 is a possible D gene (6 bases). This CDR3 is built from 14 residues. V lost 0 bases and J 7 bases, leaving 11 bases between the germline ends. Germline V gene data show CDR1 as MGHRA and CDR2 as YSYEKL. CDR3 in amino acids: CASSQEMGAYTQYF. CDR3 bases: TGCGCCAGCAGCCAAGAAATGGGGGCTTATACGCAGTATTTT.

V is TRBV28 and J is TRBJ1-2; possible D gene TRBD1, 6 bases. This CDR3 spans 16 amino acids. V was clipped by 4 bases and J by 4 bases, with 19 bases between them. Germline V gene lookup returns CDR1 MDHEN and CDR2 SYDVKM. The chain's CDR3 is CASSSELDRRSYGYTF. CDR3 DNA: TGTGCCAGCAGTTCAGAGCTAGACAGGAGATCCTATGGCTACACCTTC.

V is TRBV4-3 and J is TRBJ2-3, with D perhaps TRBD1 (6 bases). V lost 1 base and J lost 2, with 10 bases in between. The CDR3 runs 15 residues. Germline V gene data show CDR1 as LGHNA and CDR2 as YSLEER. CDR3 sequence reads: CASSQAGVATDTQYF. The CDR3 DNA reads TGCGCCAGCAGCCAAGCAGGGGTTGCCACAGATACGCAGTATTTT.

V usage is TRBV27 and J usage is TRBJ1-5; D is perhaps TRBD1 (5 bases). Trimming pared 2 bases from V and 5 bases from J, leaving 7 bases between. The length of the CDR3 is 13 residues. Germline values: CDR1 MNHEY, CDR2 SMNVEV (reference sequence). CDR3 residues: CASSLIRDQPQHF. The CDR3 DNA is TGTGCCAGCAGTTTAATCAGGGATCAGCCCCAGCATTTT.

This rearrangement joins TRBV5-4 to TRBJ2-5; 9 nucleotides line up with TRBD2. The V gene end was trimmed by 0 bases and the J gene end by 0 bases; junction bases not matched to a gene: 3. CDR3 size: 16 residues. Germline V lookup: CDR1 SGHNT, CDR2 YYREEE (reference sequence). CDR3 in DNA: TGTGCCAGCAGCTTGGGGGCTAGCGGGAACCAAGAGACCCAGTACTTC. Translation gives CASSLGASGNQETQYF.

The chain is built from TRBV6-5 and TRBJ2-4, with 10 bases identical to TRBD1. Germline lookup yields CDR1 MNHEY and CDR2 SVGAGI. The trim removed 6 bases at V and 8 bases at J, leaving 4 bases unmatched. There are 13 residues in the CDR3. CDR3 in amino acids: CASRRDRGDIQYF. The CDR3 DNA reads TGTGCCAGCAGGCGGGACAGGGGAGACATTCAGTACTTC.

The V call is TRBV7-6, the J call TRBJ1-3; D gene unclear. V dropped 4 bases and J dropped 3 bases, with 10 bases sitting between them. CDR3 length: 14 amino acids. The germline gives CDR1 SGHVS, CDR2 FNYEAQ. CDR3 sequence reads: CASSYAPDGNTIYF. The CDR3 bases are TGTGCCAGCAGCTACGCTCCAGATGGAAACACCATATATTTT.